This T cell receptor (beta chain) was sequenced during a study of T-cell reconstitution after alpha-beta-depleted transplantation in children. Overall study findings and caveats: About two months after transplant, alpha-beta T cells reportedly came from several hundred expanded graft clones. T-cell counts and diversity at one year post-transplant came mainly from newly produced T cells. Some patients owed their high day-60 TCRbeta diversity to surviving recipient T cells and thymic progenitors.

Comment on this clonotype: Its antigen is still unknown.

The CDR3 extends over 14 amino acids. The V end was cut by 0 bases, the J end by 6 bases, with 8 bases between. Germline V lookup: CDR1 MNHEY, CDR2 SVGAGI. Preparation of the TCRbeta library involved a method that used unique molecular identifiers. TCRdb fed the PCR reads into MiXCR, producing one record per CDR3 protein. This table has about 900,000 distinct CDR3 sequences, roughly 31% appearing once. This receptor was identified in a boy less than two years old who had a stem cell transplant for SCID, so the T cells may come from the graft donor. This specimen was PBMCs, mostly from graft donor cells, taken 360 days after TCRalphabeta/CD19-depleted stem cell transplant. The V and J genes are TRBV6-5 and TRBJ2-2, with D possibly TRBD1 on 5 matching bases. The CDR3 DNA reads as TGTGCCAGCAGTTACTCGACACAGGCCGGGGAGCTGTTTTTT. Residues: CASSYSTQAGELFF.